The next 7 T cell receptor beta chains were all read from a single sample in a study of T cells in localized non-small cell lung cancer. Clones were sequenced by immunoSEQ multiplex PCR, and TCRdb holds only the in-frame ones, with some missing. The sample consists of approximately 34,000 clones, 90% to 95% of them appearing once. Sequenced material: peripheral blood, taken before any cancer treatment. These receptors were collected from a female donor over 55 with stage I lung adenocarcinoma.

The chain joins TRBV4-3 to TRBJ2-3; TRBD2 agrees at 8 bases. V lost 0 bases, J lost 5 bases, and 10 bases stayed unmatched. The CDR3 consists of 17 residues. Germline V gene lookup returns CDR1 LGHNA and CDR2 YSLEER. CDR3 residues: CASSQDWPSGGRDTQYF. For the CDR3, the DNA is TGCGCCAGCAGCCAAGATTGGCCCAGCGGGGGCAGAGATACGCAGTATTTT.

The chain has TRBV9 and TRBJ2-1, with 7 nucleotides matching TRBD2. Trimming at V came to 2 bases and at J to 10 bases, leaving 6 bases not matched to a gene. The CDR3 length is 13 residues. Germline CDR1 reads SGDLS; CDR2 reads YYNGEE. CDR3 sequence reads: CASSVGGFGEQFF. DNA for the CDR3: TGTGCCAGCAGCGTGGGGGGGTTTGGCGAGCAGTTCTTC.

J is TRBJ1-2 and V is TRBV10-3; D possibly corresponds to TRBD1 (5 bases). The CDR3 spans 14 residues. Trimming removed 3 bases at V and 8 bases at J, with 16 bases between. Germline V lookup: CDR1 ENHRY, CDR2 SYGVKD. This CDR3 is CAISDQGRVEGYTF. In nucleotides, the CDR3 is TGTGCCATCAGTGATCAGGGAAGGGTAGAAGGCTACACCTTC.

The V call is TRBV6-5, the J call TRBJ1-2; a weak D match, TRBD1 (5 bases). CDR1 and CDR2 (germline): MNHEY, SVGAGI. The CDR3 runs 14 residues. V lost 6 bases to trimming and J lost 3 bases, with 14 bases between them. CDR3 nucleotide sequence: TGTGCCAGCAGGAGGGGCTTTCCCGACTATGGCTACACCTTC. It translates to CASRRGFPDYGYTF.

This clone was detected only once. The chain uses TRBV4-3 and TRBJ2-5; D is unresolved. The CDR3 runs to 13 residues. From germline, CDR1 is LGHNA and CDR2 YSLEER. The ends were cut back, 0 bases at V and 8 bases at J, with 10 bases in the middle. The DNA for the CDR3 is TGCGCCAGCAGCCAAGAGTGGCGAAGTACCCAGTACTTC. Its translation is CASSQEWRSTQYF.

The rearrangement links TRBV28 to TRBJ1-1; D uncertain. Trimming took 4 bases from V and 1 from J, leaving 10 bases between them. This CDR3 has 14 residues. Germline CDR1 is MDHEN and CDR2 is SYDVKM. The CDR3 protein is CASSSPAPNTEAFF. The CDR3 bases are TGTGCCAGCAGTTCCCCGGCCCCGAACACTGAAGCTTTCTTT.

The chain links TRBV6-4 to TRBJ1-4; D is unclear. From germline, CDR1 is MRHNA and CDR2 SNTAGT. V dropped 0 bases and J dropped 2 bases, with 13 bases sitting between them. The CDR3 has 17 amino acids. The CDR3 protein is CASSDSISTATNEKLFF. Here the CDR3 DNA reads TGTGCCAGCAGTGACTCGATTAGTACAGCGACTAATGAAAAACTGTTTTTT.